The 14 T cell receptor beta chains reported below all come from one sample, sequenced in a study of glioma-infiltrating T cells. The iRepertoire nested amplicon-rescue multiplex PCR amplified TCR alpha and beta CDR3s from RNA. Each CDR3 protein is one row after TCRdb ran MiXCR on the multiplex PCR reads. Of around 90,000 distinct CDR3 sequences in the sample, about 37% were seen once. Input material: glioma tissue, nonneoplastic brain tissue, or PBMCs (not recorded which). The receptors come from a human donor with low-grade glioma or glioblastoma, undergoing nonglioma brain surgery, or in good health (not recorded which).

V and J are TRBV7-2 and TRBJ2-1, with 9 bases that match TRBD2. CDR1 SGHTA and CDR2 FQGNSA come from the germline V gene. The length of the CDR3 is 15 residues. Losses at the gene ends were 4 bases for V and 13 bases for J; bases not matched to a gene: 14. The CDR3 bases are TGTGCCAGCAGCTGGCGACTAGCGGAGGTAGAGACCCAGTTCTTC. It is translated as CASSWRLAEVETQFF.

Worth noting for this clonotype: A read error may account for a junction end that differs from germline. The chain joins TRBV7-9 to TRBJ2-7; weak D call: TRBD2 (5 bases). CDR3 size: 14 residues. CDR1 is SEHNR, CDR2 FQNEAQ, per germline (reference sequence). CDR3 amino acids: CASSLDVSLWEQYF. The CDR3 DNA reads TGTGCCAGCAGCTTAGATGTGAGCCTTTGGGAGCAATACTTC.

This clonotype was observed at least ten times. The chain recombines TRBV18 with TRBJ2-1, with 8 bases identical to TRBD2. CDR3 size: 15 residues. With 3 bases clipped from V and 3 bases from J, the junction kept 4 bases outside the gene matches. CDR1 is KGHSH, CDR2 LQKENI, per germline. Here the CDR3 DNA reads TGTGCCAGCTCACCGGGACTAGTTTTCTACAATGAGCAGTTCTTC. As protein: CASSPGLVFYNEQFF.

This clonotype has at least ten counts. This chain's CDR3 is CASRTDPGTGTYEQYF. The CDR3 DNA reads TGTGCCAGCAGGACCGACCCGGGGACAGGGACCTACGAGCAGTACTTC. The chain has TRBV6-1 and TRBJ2-7; 9 nucleotides agree with TRBD1. This CDR3 spans 16 amino acids. J gave up 2 bases and V 6 bases, and 11 bases lay outside the gene matches. The germline gives CDR1 MNHNS, CDR2 SASEGT.

This clonotype was detected only a few times. A clone one base away is much larger, so this may be a read error. The CDR3, as DNA: TGTGCCAGCAGCGTAGACCCGGGTCCCTTTTACAATGAGCAGTTCTTC. It encodes CASSVDPGPFYNEQFF. The chain combines TRBV9 with TRBJ2-1; D not certain. The germline CDR1 and CDR2 sequences are SGDLS and YYNGEE. The CDR3 runs 16 residues. Trimming cost V 0 bases and J 4 bases, with 14 bases left between them.

This clonotype was seen ten or more times. V gene TRBV5-1 combines with J gene TRBJ2-5; 7 nucleotides agree with TRBD1. The CDR3 sequence is 14 residues long. With V trimmed by 1 base and J by 1 base, 1 base remained unmatched. Germline V lookup: CDR1 SGHRS, CDR2 YFSETQ. The CDR3 sequence is CASSLTGVQETQYF. For the CDR3, the DNA is TGCGCCAGCAGCTTGACAGGGGTCCAAGAGACCCAGTACTTC.

The V gene is TRBV6-1, the J gene TRBJ2-7; TRBD2 matches 13 bases. The CDR3 extends over 15 amino acids. CDR1 is MNHNS and CDR2 is SASEGT in the germline V gene. The V and J ends lost 6 bases and 6 bases, in that order; junction bases with no gene match: 8. In DNA form, the CDR3 reads TGTGCCAGCAGGGGACTAGCGGGACGGCGCGGCGAGCAGTACTTC. Encoded protein: CASRGLAGRRGEQYF.

The table lists this clonotype with many counts. The gene calls are TRBV6-2 or TRBV6-3 and TRBJ2-7; D may be TRBD1 or TRBD2 (6 bases each). V lost 6 bases to trimming and J lost 2 bases, with 17 bases between them. The germline gives CDR1 MNHEY, CDR2 SVGEGT. This CDR3 region has 15 residues. CDR3 residues: CASRKNREVTYEQYF. The CDR3 DNA reads TGTGCCAGCAGGAAGAACAGGGAGGTCACCTACGAGCAGTACTTC.

This clonotype was seen at least ten times. This chain connects TRBV5-1 to TRBJ1-1; 9 bases map to TRBD1. V trimming: 0 bases; J trimming: 5 bases; junction bases outside the gene matches: 8. Germline loops: CDR1 SGHRS, CDR2 YFSETQ. CDR3 length equals 16 residues. The CDR3 spells CASSLVTGTGYTEAFF. CDR3 bases: TGCGCCAGCAGCTTGGTTACCGGGACAGGGTATACTGAAGCTTTCTTT.

This clonotype was counted many times. CDR3 nucleotide sequence: TGCAGTGCCCCCTTCGGGACAGGAGTAGCGCCCCAGCATTTT. It codes for CSAPFGTGVAPQHF. The chain links TRBV20-1 to TRBJ1-5; 8 bases are a match to TRBD1. The CDR3 spans 14 residues. CDR1 is DFQATT, CDR2 SNEGSKA, per germline (reference sequence). Germline trimming cut 6 bases from V and 9 bases from J; bases unmatched to any gene: 13.

The chain couples TRBV15 to TRBJ2-1; TRBD2 might be the D (5 bases). V was trimmed by 8 bases and J by 8 bases, leaving 16 bases between them. Germline V gene sequence: CDR1 LNHNV, CDR2 YYDKDF (reference sequence). This CDR3 comprises 13 residues. CDR3 region: CATQKGDSHEQFF. CDR3 nucleotides: TGTGCCACCCAAAAGGGAGACTCCCATGAGCAGTTCTTC.

This clonotype came up many times. The CDR3 is CASSMKLAGAYGYTF. In nucleotides, the CDR3 is TGTGCCAGTAGTATGAAGCTGGCAGGGGCCTATGGCTACACCTTC. The chain joins TRBV19 to TRBJ1-2; tentative D call: TRBD1 (6 bases). The germline V gene has CDR1 LNHDA and CDR2 SQIVND (reference sequence). CDR3 length: 15 residues. V was shortened by 3 bases and J by 4 bases, with 15 bases between the two germline ends.

Notes on this clonotype: A junction end diverges from the germline sequence, so it may reflect a read error. V gene TRBV6-9 combines with J gene TRBJ2-5; D might be TRBD2 (5 bases). This CDR3 region has 15 residues. Germline V gene data show CDR1 as MNHGY and CDR2 as SVAAGI. For the CDR3, the DNA is TGTGCCAGCAGTTACGAGGGAACGGTCCAAGAGGCCCATTACTTC. Its protein is CASSYEGTVQEAHYF.

A word on this clonotype: A much larger clone sits a single nucleotide away, making a read error possible. Since the CDR3 does not end with the conserved phenylalanine or tryptophan, this likely comes from a read error. The chain is built from TRBV7-2 and TRBJ2-7; 11 bases are a match to TRBD2. This CDR3 has 15 residues. Per the germline V gene, CDR1 is SGHTA and CDR2 is FQGNSA. With 5 bases clipped from V and 4 bases from J, the junction kept 7 bases outside the gene matches. In DNA, the CDR3 is TGTGCCAGCAGCCTTGAATTAGCGGGAGGGTACGAGCAGTACCTC. Translating it yields CASSLELAGGYEQYL.